This TCR beta chain was found in a study of blood T cell repertoires in COVID-19. This CDR3 has 14 residues. The V and J ends lost 7 bases and 5 bases respectively, with 17 bases between them. Germline loops: CDR1 MDHEN, CDR2 SYDVKM. The table came from immunoSEQ multiplex PCR; TCRdb's copy has only in-frame clones and leaves some out. The sample lists 200,000 to 300,000 clones; roughly 89% were seen once. This receptor was identified in a young woman who had recovered from COVID-19. This sequence joins TRBV28 and TRBJ1-1, with D hard to call. The sample was PBMCs or T cells enriched from blood (not recorded which). In nucleotides, the CDR3 is TGTGCCAGCACCCCCCACGGCAGGAAGACTGAAGCTTTCTTT. It yields the protein CASTPHGRKTEAFF.